This T cell receptor beta chain appears in the sequencing data of a study of technical replicates of blood from a handful of donors. The CDR3 has 15 residues. Per the germline V gene, CDR1 is KGHSH and CDR2 is LQKENI. V lost 4 bases and J lost 4, with 17 bases in between. The repertoire was sequenced with immunoSEQ multiplex PCR; TCRdb's copy has only in-frame clones and lacks some. In the table there are approximately 94,000 clones, less than 96% of which are singletons. The TCR originated in a human donor in good health. The specimen was T cells isolated from PBMCs. This chain uses TRBV18 with TRBJ2-7; D may be TRBD1 (5 bases). CDR3 DNA sequence: TGTGCCAGCTCACTCCCCAGGGAAATCGAGTACGAGCAGTACTTC. It translates to CASSLPREIEYEQYF.